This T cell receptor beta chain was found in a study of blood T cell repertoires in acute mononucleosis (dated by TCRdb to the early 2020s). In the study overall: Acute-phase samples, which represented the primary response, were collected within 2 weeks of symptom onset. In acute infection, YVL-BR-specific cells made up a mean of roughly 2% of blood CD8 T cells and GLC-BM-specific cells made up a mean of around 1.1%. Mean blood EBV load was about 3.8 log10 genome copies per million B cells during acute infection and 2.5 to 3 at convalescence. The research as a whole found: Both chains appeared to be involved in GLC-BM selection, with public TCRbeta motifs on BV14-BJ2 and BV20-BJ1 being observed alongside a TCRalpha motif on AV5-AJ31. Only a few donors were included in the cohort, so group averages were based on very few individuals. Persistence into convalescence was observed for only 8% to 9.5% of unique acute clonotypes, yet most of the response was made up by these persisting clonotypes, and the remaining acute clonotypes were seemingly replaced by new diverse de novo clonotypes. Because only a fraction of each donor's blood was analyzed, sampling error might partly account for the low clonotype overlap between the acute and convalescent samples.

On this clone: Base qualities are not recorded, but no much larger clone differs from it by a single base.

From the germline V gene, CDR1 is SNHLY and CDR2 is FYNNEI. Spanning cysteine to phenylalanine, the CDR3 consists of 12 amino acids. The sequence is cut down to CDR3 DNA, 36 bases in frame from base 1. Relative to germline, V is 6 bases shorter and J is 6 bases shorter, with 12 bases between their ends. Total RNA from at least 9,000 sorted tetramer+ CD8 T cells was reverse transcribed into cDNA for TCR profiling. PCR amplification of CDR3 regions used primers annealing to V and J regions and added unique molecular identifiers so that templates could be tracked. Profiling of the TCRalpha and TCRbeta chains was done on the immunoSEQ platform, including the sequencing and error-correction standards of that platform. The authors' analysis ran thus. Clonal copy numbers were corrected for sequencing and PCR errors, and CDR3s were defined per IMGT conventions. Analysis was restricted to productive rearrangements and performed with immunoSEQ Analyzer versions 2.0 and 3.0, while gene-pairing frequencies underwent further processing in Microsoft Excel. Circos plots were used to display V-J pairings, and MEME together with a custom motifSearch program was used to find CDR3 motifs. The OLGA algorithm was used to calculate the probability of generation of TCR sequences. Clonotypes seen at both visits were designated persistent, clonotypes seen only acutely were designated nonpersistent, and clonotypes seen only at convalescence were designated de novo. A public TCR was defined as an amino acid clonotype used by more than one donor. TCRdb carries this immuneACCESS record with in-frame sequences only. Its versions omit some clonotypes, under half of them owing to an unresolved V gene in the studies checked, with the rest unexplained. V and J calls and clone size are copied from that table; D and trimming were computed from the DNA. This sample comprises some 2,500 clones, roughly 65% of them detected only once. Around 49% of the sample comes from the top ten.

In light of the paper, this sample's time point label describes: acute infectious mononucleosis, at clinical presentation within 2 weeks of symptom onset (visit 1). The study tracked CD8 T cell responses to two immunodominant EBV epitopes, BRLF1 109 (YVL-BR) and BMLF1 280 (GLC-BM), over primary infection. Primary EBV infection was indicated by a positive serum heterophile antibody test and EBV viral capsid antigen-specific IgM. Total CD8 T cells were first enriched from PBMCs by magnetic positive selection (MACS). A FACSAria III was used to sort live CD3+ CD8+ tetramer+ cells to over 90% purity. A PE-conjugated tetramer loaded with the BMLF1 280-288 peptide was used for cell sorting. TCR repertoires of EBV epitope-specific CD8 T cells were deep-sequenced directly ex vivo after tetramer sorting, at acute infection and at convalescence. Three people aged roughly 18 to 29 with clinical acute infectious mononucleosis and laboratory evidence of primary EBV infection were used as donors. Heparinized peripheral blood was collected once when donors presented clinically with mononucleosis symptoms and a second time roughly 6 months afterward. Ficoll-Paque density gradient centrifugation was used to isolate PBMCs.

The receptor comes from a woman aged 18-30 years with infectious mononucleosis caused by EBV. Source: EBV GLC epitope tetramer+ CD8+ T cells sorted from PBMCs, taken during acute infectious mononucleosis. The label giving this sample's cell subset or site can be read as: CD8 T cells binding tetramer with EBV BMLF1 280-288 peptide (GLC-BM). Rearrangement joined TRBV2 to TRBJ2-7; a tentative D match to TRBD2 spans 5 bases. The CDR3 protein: CASSVEEGEQYF. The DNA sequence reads TGTGCCAGCAGCGTAGAAGAGGGCGAGCAGTACTTC.